Described below is a single T cell receptor beta chain sequence and its context. Its cognate antigen is unknown. The sample belongs to a study of T cell responses to AZD1222 COVID-19 vaccine. Study-level background: Second doses that came at about 4 or about 12 weeks were put together. Study conclusions and caveats: At study baseline, merely five or six AZD1222 recipients were seropositive. As reported, nearly half of all spike-specific TCRs target variant regions that are unmutated. Among the donors, most were white British and more were female, and clonal diversity was possibly underestimated.

Clones were read by immunoSEQ multiplex PCR, and TCRdb kept only the in-frame ones, dropping some. The repertoire consists of roughly 44,000 clones, with 83% occurring once and the leading ten covering over 40%. Trimming at V came to 4 bases and at J to 5 bases, leaving 8 bases not matched to a gene. Per germline, CDR1 SEHNR and CDR2 FQNEAQ (reference sequence). The CDR3 spans 17 residues. The origin of this receptor is an adult in good health. Material: peripheral blood, obtained on day 0 of AZD1222 vaccination. The chain is built from TRBV7-9 and TRBJ1-6; 10 nucleotides align to TRBD1. CDR3 sequence (DNA): TGTGCCAGCAGCTCTAGCCCCGGGACAGGGGATAATTCACCCCTCCACTTT. Protein: CASSSSPGTGDNSPLHF.